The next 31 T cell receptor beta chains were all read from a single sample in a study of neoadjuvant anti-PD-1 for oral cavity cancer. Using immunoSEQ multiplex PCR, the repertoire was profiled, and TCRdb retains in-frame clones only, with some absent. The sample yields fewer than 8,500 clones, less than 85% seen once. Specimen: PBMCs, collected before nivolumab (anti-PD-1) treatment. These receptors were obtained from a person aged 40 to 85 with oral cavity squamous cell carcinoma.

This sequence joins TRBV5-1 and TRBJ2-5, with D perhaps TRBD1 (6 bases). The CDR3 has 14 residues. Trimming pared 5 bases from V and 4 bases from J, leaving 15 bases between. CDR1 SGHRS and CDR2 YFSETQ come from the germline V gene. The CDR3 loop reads CASRPTTGLETQYF. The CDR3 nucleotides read TGCGCCAGCAGACCAACTACAGGGTTAGAGACCCAGTACTTC.

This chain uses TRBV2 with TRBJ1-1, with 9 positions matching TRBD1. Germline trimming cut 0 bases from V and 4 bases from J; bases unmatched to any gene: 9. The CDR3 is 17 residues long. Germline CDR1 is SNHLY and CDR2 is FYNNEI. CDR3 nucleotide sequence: TGTGCCAGCAGTGAAGCCCGACAGGGGGAGTGGGGCACTGAAGCTTTCTTT. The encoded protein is CASSEARQGEWGTEAFF.

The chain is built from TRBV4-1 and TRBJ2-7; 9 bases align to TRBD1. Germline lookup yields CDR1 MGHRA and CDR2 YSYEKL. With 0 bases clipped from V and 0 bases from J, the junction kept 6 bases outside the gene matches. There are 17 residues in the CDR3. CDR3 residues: CASSQDLGTGISYEQYF. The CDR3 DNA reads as TGCGCCAGCAGCCAAGATTTGGGGACAGGGATCTCCTACGAGCAGTACTTC.

The CDR3 sequence is CASSARVEALANEKLFF. The CDR3 DNA sequence: TGTGCCAGCAGCGCCCGGGTTGAGGCGCTGGCTAATGAAAAACTGTTTTTT. The chain has TRBV13 and TRBJ1-4, with D uncertain. CDR1 is PRHDT and CDR2 is FYEKMQ in the germline V gene (reference sequence). The CDR3 runs 17 residues. V lost 5 bases and J lost 3, with 19 bases in between.

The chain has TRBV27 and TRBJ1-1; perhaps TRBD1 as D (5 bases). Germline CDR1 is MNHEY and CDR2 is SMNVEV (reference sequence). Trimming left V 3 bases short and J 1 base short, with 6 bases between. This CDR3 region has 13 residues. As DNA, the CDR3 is TGTGCCAGCAGTTTGGGGCGGAACACTGAAGCTTTCTTT. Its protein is CASSLGRNTEAFF.

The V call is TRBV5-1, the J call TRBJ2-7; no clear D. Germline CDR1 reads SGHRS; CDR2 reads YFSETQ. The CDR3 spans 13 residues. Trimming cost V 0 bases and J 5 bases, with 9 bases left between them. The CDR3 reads CASSLEGFHEQYF. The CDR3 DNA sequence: TGCGCCAGCAGCTTGGAGGGCTTTCACGAGCAGTACTTC.

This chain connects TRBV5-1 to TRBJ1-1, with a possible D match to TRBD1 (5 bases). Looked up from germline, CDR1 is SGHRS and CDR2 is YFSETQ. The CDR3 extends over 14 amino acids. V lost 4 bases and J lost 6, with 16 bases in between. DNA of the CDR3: TGCGCCAGCAGCCTGGATCCGGGGCTGGCTGAAGCTTTCTTT. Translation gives CASSLDPGLAEAFF.

The CDR3 reads CASSSLRGGRETQYF. The CDR3 DNA sequence: TGTGCCAGCAGCTCGCTGCGGGGGGGCCGAGAGACCCAGTACTTC. The chain has TRBV27 and TRBJ2-5, with TRBD2 matching over 9 bases. CDR3 length: 15 amino acids. Germline V gene lookup returns CDR1 MNHEY and CDR2 SMNVEV (reference sequence). V lost 6 bases to trimming and J lost 4 bases; unmatched junction nucleotides: 9.

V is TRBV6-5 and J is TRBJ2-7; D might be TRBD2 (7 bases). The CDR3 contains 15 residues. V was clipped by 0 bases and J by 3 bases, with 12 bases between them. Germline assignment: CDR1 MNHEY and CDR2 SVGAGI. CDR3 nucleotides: TGTGCCAGCAGTTACTCCGGGGGGCCGAACTACGAGCAGTACTTC. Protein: CASSYSGGPNYEQYF.

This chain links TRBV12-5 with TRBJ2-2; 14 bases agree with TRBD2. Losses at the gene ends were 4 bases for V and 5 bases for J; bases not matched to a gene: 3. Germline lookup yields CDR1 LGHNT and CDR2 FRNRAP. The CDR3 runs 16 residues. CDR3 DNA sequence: TGTGCTAGTGGTTCAGGACTAGCGGGGGGAACCGGGGAGCTGTTTTTT. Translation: CASGSGLAGGTGELFF.

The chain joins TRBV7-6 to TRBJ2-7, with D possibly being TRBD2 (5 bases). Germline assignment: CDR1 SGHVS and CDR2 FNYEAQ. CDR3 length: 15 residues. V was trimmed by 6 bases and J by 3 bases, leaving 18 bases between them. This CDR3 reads CASSSLGVGIYEQYF. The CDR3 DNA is TGTGCCAGCAGTTCACTCGGGGTAGGGATCTACGAGCAGTACTTC.

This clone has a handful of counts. CDR3 residues: CASSLARRQGELFF. CDR3 coding DNA: TGCGCCAGCAGCTTGGCCCGTAGACAGGGGGAGCTGTTTTTT. The rearrangement links TRBV5-1 to TRBJ2-2; D possibly corresponds to TRBD1 (5 bases). CDR1 is SGHRS, CDR2 YFSETQ, per germline. This CDR3 has 14 residues. V dropped 0 bases and J dropped 8 bases, with 11 bases sitting between them.

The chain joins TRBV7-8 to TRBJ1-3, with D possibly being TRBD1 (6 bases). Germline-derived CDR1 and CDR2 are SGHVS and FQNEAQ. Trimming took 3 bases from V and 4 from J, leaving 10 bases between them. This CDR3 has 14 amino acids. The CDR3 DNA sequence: TGTGCCAGCAGCTTGGGGACAACCGGAAACACCATATATTTT. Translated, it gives CASSLGTTGNTIYF.

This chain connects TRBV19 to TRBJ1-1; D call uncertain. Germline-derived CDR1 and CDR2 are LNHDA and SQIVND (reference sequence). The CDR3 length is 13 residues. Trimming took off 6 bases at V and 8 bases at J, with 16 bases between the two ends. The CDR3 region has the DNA TGTGCCAGTAGGACGAGTCTCGCCGCGGAAGCTTTCTTT. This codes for CASRTSLAAEAFF. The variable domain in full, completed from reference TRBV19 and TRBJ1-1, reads DGGITQSPKYLFRKEGQNVTLSCEQNLNHDAMYWYRQDPGQGLRLIYYSQIVNDFQKGDIAEGYSVSREKKESFPLTVTSAQKNPTAFYLCASRTSLAAEAFFGQGTRLTVV.

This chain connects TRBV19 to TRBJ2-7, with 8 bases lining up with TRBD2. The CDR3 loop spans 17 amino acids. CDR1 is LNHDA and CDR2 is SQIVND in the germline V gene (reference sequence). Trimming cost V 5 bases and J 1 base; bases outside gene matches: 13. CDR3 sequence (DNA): TGTGCCAGTAGTCCAAGTAGCGGGGCTGCCCATTCCTACGAGCAGTACTTC. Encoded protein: CASSPSSGAAHSYEQYF.

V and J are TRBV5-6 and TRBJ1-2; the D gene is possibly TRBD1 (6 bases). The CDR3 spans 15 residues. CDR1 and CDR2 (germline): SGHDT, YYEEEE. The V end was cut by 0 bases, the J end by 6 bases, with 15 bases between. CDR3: CASSLARGRADGYTF. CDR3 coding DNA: TGTGCCAGCAGCTTGGCCAGGGGCAGGGCCGATGGCTACACCTTC.

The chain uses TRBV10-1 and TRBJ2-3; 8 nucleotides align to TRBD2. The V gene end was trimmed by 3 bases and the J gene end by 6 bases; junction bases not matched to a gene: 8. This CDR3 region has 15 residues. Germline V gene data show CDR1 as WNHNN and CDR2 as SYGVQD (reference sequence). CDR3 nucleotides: TGCGCCAGCAGTGAATTAAGCGGGGGTGTGGATACGCAGTATTTT. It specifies CASSELSGGVDTQYF.

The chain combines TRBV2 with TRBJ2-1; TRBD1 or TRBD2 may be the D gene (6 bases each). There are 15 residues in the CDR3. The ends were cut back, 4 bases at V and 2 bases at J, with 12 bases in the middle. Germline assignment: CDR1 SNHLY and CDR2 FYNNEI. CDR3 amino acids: CASSGLEGAYNEQFF. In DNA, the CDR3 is TGTGCCAGCAGTGGGTTGGAGGGGGCCTACAATGAGCAGTTCTTC.

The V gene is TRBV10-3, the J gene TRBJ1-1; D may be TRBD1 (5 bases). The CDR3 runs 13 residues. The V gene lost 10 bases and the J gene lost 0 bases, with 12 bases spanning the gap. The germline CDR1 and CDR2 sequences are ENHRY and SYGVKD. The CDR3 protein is CATARDLNTEAFF. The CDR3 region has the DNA TGTGCCACCGCCCGGGACCTGAACACTGAAGCTTTCTTT.

The CDR3 DNA is TGTGCCAGCAGCTCAACGCGGGAGCCGGGAACTAATGAAAAACTGTTTTTT. This gives the protein CASSSTREPGTNEKLFF. The chain is built from TRBV7-6 and TRBJ1-4; D is uncertain. The CDR3 spans 17 residues. Germline V gives CDR1 SGHVS, CDR2 FNYEAQ. V was pared by 4 bases and J by 1 base, with 16 bases between. Looking up the rest from reference TRBV7-6 and TRBJ1-4 gives the full variable domain: GAGVSQSPRYKVTKRGQDVALRCDPISGHVSLYWYRQALGQGPEFLTYFNYEAQQDKSGLPNDRFSAERPEGSISTLTIQRTEQRDSAMYRCASSSTREPGTNEKLFFGSGTQLSVL.

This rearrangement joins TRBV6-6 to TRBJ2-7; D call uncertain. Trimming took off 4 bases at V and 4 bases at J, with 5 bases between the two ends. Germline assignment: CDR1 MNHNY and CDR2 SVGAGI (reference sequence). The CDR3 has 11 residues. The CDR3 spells CASSSAYEQYF. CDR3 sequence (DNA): TGTGCCAGCAGTTCGGCGTACGAGCAGTACTTC.

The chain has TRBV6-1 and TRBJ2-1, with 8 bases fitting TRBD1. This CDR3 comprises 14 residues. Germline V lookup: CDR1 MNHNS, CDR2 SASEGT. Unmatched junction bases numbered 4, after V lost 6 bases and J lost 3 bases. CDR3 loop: CASSGQGNYNEQFF. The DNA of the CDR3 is TGTGCCAGCAGCGGACAGGGAAACTACAATGAGCAGTTCTTC.

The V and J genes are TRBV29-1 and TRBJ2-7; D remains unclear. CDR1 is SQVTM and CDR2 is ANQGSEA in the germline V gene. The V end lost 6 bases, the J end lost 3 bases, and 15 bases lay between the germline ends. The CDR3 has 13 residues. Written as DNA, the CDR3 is TGCAGCGTAGGACCGGGCCTTAACTACGAGCAGTACTTC. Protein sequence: CSVGPGLNYEQYF.

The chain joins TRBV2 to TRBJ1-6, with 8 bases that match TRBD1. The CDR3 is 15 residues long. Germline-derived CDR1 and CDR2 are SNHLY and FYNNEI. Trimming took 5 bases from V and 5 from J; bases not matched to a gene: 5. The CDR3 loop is CASSPNRGNNSPLHF. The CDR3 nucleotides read TGTGCCAGCAGTCCGAACAGGGGGAATAATTCACCCCTCCACTTT.

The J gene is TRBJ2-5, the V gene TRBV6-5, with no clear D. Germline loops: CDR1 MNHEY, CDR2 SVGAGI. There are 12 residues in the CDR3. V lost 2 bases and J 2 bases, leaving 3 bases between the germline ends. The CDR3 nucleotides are TGTGCCAGCAGTTACGGGCAAGAGACCCAGTACTTC. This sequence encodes CASSYGQETQYF.

CDR3 sequence reads: CASALQLAGGSYEQYF. For the CDR3, the DNA is TGCGCCAGCGCACTTCAACTAGCGGGGGGGTCATACGAGCAGTACTTC. The genes are TRBV10-2 and TRBJ2-7; 13 bases are a match to TRBD2. This CDR3 spans 16 amino acids. In germline, CDR1 is WSHSY, CDR2 SAAADI. The J segment lost 4 bases and the V segment lost 8 bases, leaving 11 bases of the junction unmatched.

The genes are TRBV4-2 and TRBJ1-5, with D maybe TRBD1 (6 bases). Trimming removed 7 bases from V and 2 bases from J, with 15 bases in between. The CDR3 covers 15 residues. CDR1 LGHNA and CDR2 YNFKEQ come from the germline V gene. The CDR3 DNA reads TGTGCCAGCACCTACAGGGCCGATGGCAATCAGCCCCAGCATTTT. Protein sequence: CASTYRADGNQPQHF.

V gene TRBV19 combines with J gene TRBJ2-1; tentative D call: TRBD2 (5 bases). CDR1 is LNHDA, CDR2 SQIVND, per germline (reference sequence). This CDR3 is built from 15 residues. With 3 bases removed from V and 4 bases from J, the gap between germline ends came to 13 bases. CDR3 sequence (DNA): TGTGCCAGTAGTATTATCCTAGCTGGGTACAATGAGCAGTTCTTC. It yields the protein CASSIILAGYNEQFF.

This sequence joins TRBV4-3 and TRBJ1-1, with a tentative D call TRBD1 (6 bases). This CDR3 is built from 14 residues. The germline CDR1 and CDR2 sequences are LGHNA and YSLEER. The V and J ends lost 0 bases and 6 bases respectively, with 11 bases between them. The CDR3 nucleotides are TGCGCCAGCAGCCAAGATTGGGGGGCACCTGAAGCTTTCTTT. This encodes CASSQDWGAPEAFF.

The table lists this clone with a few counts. The CDR3 spells CASSLYGDTEAFF. The DNA for the CDR3 is TGTGCCAGCAGTTTGTATGGTGACACTGAAGCTTTCTTT. The gene calls are TRBV2 and TRBJ1-1; D not certain. Trimming stripped 5 bases from V and 3 bases from J, with 10 bases between. There are 13 residues in the CDR3. Germline CDR1 SNHLY, CDR2 FYNNEI. Based on the CDR3 plus reference TRBV2 and TRBJ1-1, the full variable domain is EPEVTQTPSHQVTQMGQEVILRCVPISNHLYFYWYRQILGQKVEFLVSFYNNEISEKSEIFDDQFSVERPDGSNFTLKIRSTKLEDSAMYFCASSLYGDTEAFFGQGTRLTVV.

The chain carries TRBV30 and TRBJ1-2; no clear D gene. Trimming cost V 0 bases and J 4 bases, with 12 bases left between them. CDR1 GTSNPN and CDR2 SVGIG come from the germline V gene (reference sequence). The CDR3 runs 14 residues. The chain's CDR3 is CAWSVNGPVYGYTF. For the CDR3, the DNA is TGTGCCTGGAGTGTGAACGGCCCGGTCTATGGCTACACCTTC.